This T cell receptor (beta chain) was retrieved from a study of blood T cells in healthy people across ages. Background on the study: About one barcoded beta molecule per two T cells came from capture by template switching. Study-wide points: Investigators viewed diversity estimates from one million T cells as underestimates, the study reported.

With respect to this clonotype: The target antigen is unknown.

The second PCR ran about 6 to 12 cycles with a sample-barcoded 5' primer and J-beta primers. A tag from a template-switch adaptor with 12 random nucleotides marked each cDNA molecule. MiXCR, applied by TCRdb to the 5' RACE reads, yields one record per CDR3 protein. The sample includes 700,000 to 900,000 distinct CDR3 sequences, about 48% of them seen just once. Isolation of PBMCs gave at least 7 million cells per sample. This receptor was obtained from an elderly man in good health. The sequenced material came from blood.

DNA of the CDR3: TGCGCCAGCAGCTTGGAGGGGGCTAAAGGAAACACCATATATTTT. Its translation is CASSLEGAKGNTIYF. The chain recombines TRBV5-1 with TRBJ1-3, with 7 bases matching TRBD1. The CDR3 is 15 amino acids. With V trimmed by 0 bases and J by 4 bases, 4 bases remained unmatched. CDR1 SGHRS and CDR2 YFSETQ come from the germline V gene.